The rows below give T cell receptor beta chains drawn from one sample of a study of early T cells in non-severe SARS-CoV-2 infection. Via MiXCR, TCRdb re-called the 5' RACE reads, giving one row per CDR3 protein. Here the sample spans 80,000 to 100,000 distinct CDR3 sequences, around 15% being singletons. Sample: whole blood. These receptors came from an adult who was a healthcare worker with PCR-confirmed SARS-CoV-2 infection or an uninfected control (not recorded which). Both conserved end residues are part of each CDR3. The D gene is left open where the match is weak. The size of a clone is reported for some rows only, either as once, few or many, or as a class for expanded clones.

CASSPFLNTEAFF,TGTGCCAGCAGTCCCTTCCTGAACACTGAAGCTTTCTTT,TRBV6-6,.,TRBJ1-1,many
CASSPISRADTEAFF,TGTGCCAGCTCCCCGATTAGCAGGGCGGACACTGAAGCTTTCTTT,TRBV18,.,TRBJ1-1,few
CASSATDKTGELFF,TGTGCCAGCAGCGCAACGGACAAGACCGGGGAGCTGTTTTTT,TRBV21-1,.,TRBJ2-2,few
CASSYAGGSYEQYF,TGTGCCAGCAGTTACGCGGGGGGGTCCTACGAGCAGTACTTC,TRBV6-2/TRBV6-3,TRBD2,TRBJ2-7,few
CASSDGQGRYNEQFF,TGTGCCAGCAGCGACGGACAGGGGCGCTACAATGAGCAGTTCTTC,TRBV3-1,TRBD1,TRBJ2-1,few
CASSLRDSPLGIQYF,TGTGCCAGCAGCTTGAGGGACAGTCCCTTGGGCATTCAGTACTTC,TRBV5-5,TRBD1,TRBJ2-4,.
CASSARVGTDEQFF,TGTGCCAGCAGCGCTCGTGTTGGCACCGATGAGCAGTTCTTC,TRBV9,.,TRBJ2-1,few
CASSLVGGSDEAFF,TGTGCCAGCAGCCTGGTGGGAGGGAGTGACGAAGCTTTCTTT,TRBV9,.,TRBJ1-1,.
CSVVPQNQETQYF,TGCAGCGTTGTACCTCAGAACCAAGAGACCCAGTACTTC,TRBV29-1,.,TRBJ2-5,many
CASSGQRLAGGPSSYEQYF,TGTGCCAGCAGCGGCCAGCGACTAGCGGGAGGCCCCAGCTCCTACGAGCAGTACTTC,TRBV5-4,TRBD2,TRBJ2-7,.
CASEPTVGEAFF,TGTGCCAGTGAACCTACTGTGGGTGAAGCTTTCTTT,TRBV27,.,TRBJ1-1,.
CSPRPSDYEQYF,TGCAGTCCGAGACCAAGCGACTACGAGCAGTACTTC,TRBV20-1,.,TRBJ2-7,.
CATSRGVTEAFF,TGTGCCACCAGCAGAGGCGTCACTGAAGCTTTCTTT,TRBV15,.,TRBJ1-1,few
CASRDRGGQVYNEQFF,TGTGCCAGTAGGGATAGAGGGGGACAGGTCTACAATGAGCAGTTCTTC,TRBV19,TRBD1,TRBJ2-1,.
CAWSPRFNQPQHF,TGTGCCTGGAGCCCCAGGTTCAATCAGCCCCAGCATTTT,TRBV30,.,TRBJ1-5,few
CASSPIPANTEAFF,TGTGCCAGCTCACCGATTCCAGCGAACACTGAAGCTTTCTTT,TRBV18,.,TRBJ1-1,.
CASTLPRGAGNTEAFF,TGTGCCAGCACCCTGCCTAGGGGGGCAGGGAACACTGAAGCTTTCTTT,TRBV28,.,TRBJ1-1,.
CASSFRLGPHNEQFF,TGTGCCAGCAGTTTCCGACTAGGACCTCACAATGAGCAGTTCTTC,TRBV12-3/TRBV12-4,.,TRBJ2-1,.
CSVGRGDTGELFF,TGCAGCGTTGGGAGGGGAGACACCGGGGAGCTGTTTTTT,TRBV29-1,.,TRBJ2-2,many